This T cell receptor beta chain stems from a study of spatial heterogeneity in lung cancer. About the study: Median follow-up for sequenced PBMC samples was two to three years after resection, when such samples existed. Each time, sequencing found more beta-chain sequences than alpha-chain sequences.

Germline trimming cut 3 bases from V and 7 bases from J; bases unmatched to any gene: 8. The CDR3 is 14 amino acids. CDR1 is MDHEN and CDR2 is SYDVKM in the germline V gene. Regarding the study as a whole: At tumor resection, ubiquitous expanded TCRs were detected in blood more often than later.

At least ten counts were recorded for this clonotype. Antigen unknown. Each CDR3 protein gets one entry after TCRdb re-called the 5' RACE reads with MiXCR. The sample shows just over 70,000 distinct CDR3 sequences, approximately 9% of them seen only once. The time point here: blood at routine non-recurrence follow-up after resection. Sequencing was performed on whole RNA extracted from tumor and nontumor lung tissue, or from frozen PBMC, and the material was left unsorted. This specimen was PBMCs, taken at follow-up. This TCR was sampled from a female donor with early-stage non-small cell lung cancer. This chain joins TRBV28 and TRBJ2-7; 8 positions match TRBD2. CDR3 nucleotide sequence: TGTGCCAGCAGTTTCCAAGCGGGAGTGGTTGAGCAGTACTTC. Protein sequence: CASSFQAGVVEQYF.